These 29 T cell receptor beta chains originate from one sample sequenced in a study of CD4+ T cells in melanoma. Produced via immunoSEQ multiplex PCR; TCRdb's table is partial and in-frame only. The table includes roughly 11,000 clones, around 64% detected once. Sequencing was performed on cells from a culture (not recorded whether cultured in vitro). Receptors originate from a human donor with melanoma.

J is TRBJ2-1 and V is TRBV7-3; 7 positions match TRBD2. CDR1 SGHTA and CDR2 FQGTGA come from the germline V gene. The CDR3 sequence is 13 residues long. V trimming: 4 bases; J trimming: 4 bases; junction bases outside the gene matches: 1. The CDR3: CASSSGRYNEQFF. The CDR3 bases are TGTGCCAGCAGCTCCGGGAGGTACAATGAGCAGTTCTTC.

The chain couples TRBV6-1 to TRBJ1-4; 7 bases fit TRBD1. V trimming: 4 bases; J trimming: 8 bases; junction bases outside the gene matches: 7. Germline V gene data show CDR1 as MNHNS and CDR2 as SASEGT. The CDR3 contains 14 residues. The CDR3 region is CASSVQGSGEKLFF. In nucleotides, the CDR3 is TGTGCCAGCAGTGTACAGGGGTCCGGAGAAAAACTGTTTTTT.

The CDR3 protein is CASSRDVWLAFF. DNA for the CDR3: TGTGCCAGCTCCAGGGACGTATGGTTGGCTTTCTTT. The chain carries TRBV2 and TRBJ1-1; the D gene is possibly TRBD1 (5 bases). V was shortened by 8 bases and J by 11 bases, with 18 bases between the two germline ends. The CDR3 sequence is 12 residues long. Germline assignment: CDR1 SNHLY and CDR2 FYNNEI.

In this sample, this clone turned up a few times. The chain couples TRBV29-1 to TRBJ2-4; 9 nucleotides match TRBD1. Germline CDR1 and CDR2: SQVTM and ANQGSEA. CDR3 length equals 15 residues. Trimming at V came to 6 bases and at J to 2 bases, leaving 8 bases not matched to a gene. The CDR3 nucleotides are TGCAGCGTACGTACAGGGGGCCGATCCAAAAACATTCAGTACTTC. Protein product: CSVRTGGRSKNIQYF.

J is TRBJ2-7 and V is TRBV2, with TRBD1 matching 9 bases. The CDR3 contains 13 residues. J lost 2 bases, V lost 6 bases, and 2 bases had no gene match. Germline lookup yields CDR1 SNHLY and CDR2 FYNNEI. Here the CDR3 reads CASRGTGPYEQYF. CDR3 sequence (DNA): TGTGCCAGCAGGGGGACAGGGCCCTACGAGCAGTACTTC.

The rearrangement links TRBV18 to TRBJ2-7; tentatively, D is TRBD1 or TRBD2 (5 bases each). Germline V gene lookup returns CDR1 KGHSH and CDR2 LQKENI. V was trimmed by 3 bases and J by 6 bases, leaving 15 bases between them. This CDR3 is built from 14 residues. The CDR3 DNA reads TGTGCCAGCTCACCGAAGGGTGAGGGGAGCGAGCAGTACTTC. Translating gives CASSPKGEGSEQYF.

The chain combines TRBV7-9 with TRBJ2-3; D is perhaps TRBD2 (6 bases). The CDR3 has 14 residues. CDR1 and CDR2 from the germline V gene are SEHNR and FQNEAQ (reference sequence). V dropped 3 bases and J dropped 0 bases, with 7 bases sitting between them. CDR3 loop: CASSFGTSTDTQYF. The DNA for the CDR3 is TGTGCCAGCAGCTTTGGGACTAGCACAGATACGCAGTATTTT.

The V call is TRBV7-3, the J call TRBJ1-5, with D perhaps TRBD1 (5 bases). This CDR3 region has 13 residues. Germline V gene sequence: CDR1 SGHTA, CDR2 FQGTGA. The V end was cut by 0 bases, the J end by 5 bases, with 5 bases between. Here the CDR3 reads CASSLTRDQPQHF. For the CDR3, the DNA is TGTGCCAGCAGCTTAACCAGGGATCAGCCCCAGCATTTT.

The V and J genes are TRBV29-1 and TRBJ1-5, with D uncertain. The CDR3 spans 13 residues. V lost 6 bases and J 5 bases, leaving 14 bases between the germline ends. The germline V gene has CDR1 SQVTM and CDR2 ANQGSEA. This CDR3 is CSVRTAPHQPQHF. CDR3 nucleotide sequence: TGCAGCGTCCGAACTGCTCCTCATCAGCCCCAGCATTTT.

This sequence joins TRBV20-1 and TRBJ2-7; D remains ambiguous. Between the trimmed V and J ends, which lost 5 bases and 6 bases, there was a span of 11 bases. Germline CDR1 DFQATT, CDR2 SNEGSKA (reference sequence). CDR3 size: 11 residues. The CDR3 nucleotides read TGCAGTGCTGACGGCCGCGGCGAGCAGTACTTC. Residues: CSADGRGEQYF.

V and J are TRBV4-1 and TRBJ1-2; 8 bases map to TRBD1. The CDR3 has 15 residues. J lost 3 bases, V lost 5 bases, and 8 bases had no gene match. Germline V gives CDR1 MGHRA, CDR2 YSYEKL. CDR3 DNA: TGCGCCAGCAGCGCAGGACAGGGAATAGACTATGGCTACACCTTC. Translated, it gives CASSAGQGIDYGYTF.

V is TRBV7-9 and J is TRBJ1-1, with a tentative D call TRBD1 (5 bases). CDR3 length: 16 amino acids. Germline V gives CDR1 SEHNR, CDR2 FQNEAQ (reference sequence). V lost 5 bases and J 0 bases, leaving 16 bases between the germline ends. This CDR3 reads CASSPPNIQVNTEAFF. The CDR3 DNA reads as TGTGCCAGCAGCCCTCCTAATATACAGGTGAACACTGAAGCTTTCTTT. Complete variable domain (other parts from reference TRBV7-9 and TRBJ1-1): DTGVSQNPRHKITKRGQNVTFRCDPISEHNRLYWYRQTLGQGPEFLTYFQNEAQLEKSRLLSDRFSAERPKGSFSTLEIQRTEQGDSAMYLCASSPPNIQVNTEAFFGQGTRLTVV.

The V and J genes are TRBV9 and TRBJ2-1; D is possibly TRBD2 (5 bases). Per germline, CDR1 SGDLS and CDR2 YYNGEE. The V and J ends lost 0 bases and 0 bases respectively, with 7 bases between them. The CDR3 is 15 amino acids. CDR3 in amino acids: CASSVDGDSYNEQFF. CDR3 in DNA: TGTGCCAGCAGCGTAGACGGGGACTCCTACAATGAGCAGTTCTTC.

V is TRBV5-8 and J is TRBJ1-2; D is undetermined. Germline assignment: CDR1 SGHTS and CDR2 YDEGEE. V was pared by 0 bases and J by 4 bases, with 16 bases between. This CDR3 contains 16 residues. The CDR3 sequence: CASSLAWEAAGYGYTF. In DNA form, the CDR3 reads TGTGCCAGCAGCTTGGCATGGGAAGCAGCCGGCTATGGCTACACCTTC.

Here the CDR3 DNA reads TGTGCCAGCAGCTTGGGGGCTGTACGGGCGACCTATGAAAAACTGTTTTTT. Its protein product is CASSLGAVRATYEKLFF. This chain joins TRBV5-6 and TRBJ1-4; D unresolved. The CDR3 has 17 amino acids. Trimming shortened V by 0 bases and J by 6 bases, and 18 bases separated the two germline ends. Germline values: CDR1 SGHDT, CDR2 YYEEEE.

This rearrangement joins TRBV7-9 to TRBJ1-5; weak D call: TRBD1 (5 bases). This CDR3 spans 14 amino acids. The V end was cut by 7 bases, the J end by 0 bases, with 10 bases between. Germline-derived CDR1 and CDR2 are SEHNR and FQNEAQ (reference sequence). The CDR3 sequence: CASTRGGSNQPQHF. The CDR3 DNA sequence: TGTGCCAGCACCCGGGGGGGTAGCAATCAGCCCCAGCATTTT.

V and J are TRBV7-3 and TRBJ2-1; no clear D. The CDR3 covers 16 residues. Germline assignment: CDR1 SGHTA and CDR2 FQGTGA. The V gene lost 3 bases and the J gene lost 0 bases, with 12 bases spanning the gap. Here the CDR3 DNA reads TGTGCCAGCAGCTTCCAAACTCTAAGCTCCTACAATGAGCAGTTCTTC. This sequence encodes CASSFQTLSSYNEQFF.

DNA for the CDR3: TGCGCCAGCCGCTCGAAGGGATCCCTCCCCGAGACCCAGTACTTC. It specifies CASRSKGSLPETQYF. The rearrangement links TRBV5-1 to TRBJ2-5; no clear D. Germline CDR1 SGHRS, CDR2 YFSETQ. The V and J ends lost 7 bases and 5 bases respectively, with 21 bases between them. This CDR3 has 15 amino acids.

This clone was observed a few times. V gene TRBV18 combines with J gene TRBJ1-1; weak D call: TRBD1 (6 bases). Trimming pared 1 base from V and 3 bases from J, leaving 9 bases between. This CDR3 is built from 14 residues. Germline CDR1 is KGHSH and CDR2 is LQKENI. The CDR3 nucleotides are TGTGCCAGCTCACCACTACAGGGCGACACTGAAGCTTTCTTT. The encoded protein is CASSPLQGDTEAFF.

The V gene is TRBV19, the J gene TRBJ1-5, with a possible D match to TRBD1 (5 bases). This CDR3 region has 13 residues. Germline V gene data show CDR1 as LNHDA and CDR2 as SQIVND (reference sequence). Trimming shortened V by 5 bases and J by 4 bases, and 9 bases separated the two germline ends. The CDR3 DNA is TGTGCCAGTAGTGTTCGGGGGAATCAGCCCCAGCATTTT. Protein product: CASSVRGNQPQHF.

V and J are TRBV19 and TRBJ1-1; 11 nucleotides line up with TRBD1. CDR3 length: 13 amino acids. Losses at the gene ends were 5 bases for V and 6 bases for J; bases not matched to a gene: 2. Per the germline V gene, CDR1 is LNHDA and CDR2 is SQIVND (reference sequence). CDR3 in DNA: TGTGCCAGTAGTGGACAGGGGGCCCCTGAAGCTTTCTTT. Its protein product is CASSGQGAPEAFF.

V and J are TRBV19 and TRBJ2-1, with 11 bases identical to TRBD2. With 5 bases clipped from V and 7 bases from J, the junction kept 16 bases outside the gene matches. CDR1 LNHDA and CDR2 SQIVND come from the germline V gene (reference sequence). The CDR3 consists of 18 residues. The CDR3 is CASSRIPILAGGGNEQFF. In DNA, the CDR3 is TGTGCCAGTAGTCGCATCCCGATCCTAGCGGGGGGCGGGAATGAGCAGTTCTTC.

This rearrangement joins TRBV2 to TRBJ1-2; TRBD1 might be the D (6 bases). CDR1 and CDR2 (germline): SNHLY, FYNNEI. Trimming pared 5 bases from V and 9 bases from J, leaving 10 bases between. The CDR3 is 11 amino acids. The CDR3 DNA is TGTGCCAGCAGTCCACAGGGTAGCTACACCTTC. Protein product: CASSPQGSYTF.

The rearrangement uses TRBV27 and TRBJ2-7; D is possibly TRBD1 (5 bases). The CDR3 extends over 15 amino acids. The ends were cut back, 7 bases at V and 0 bases at J, with 16 bases in the middle. The V gene's germline CDR1 is MNHEY and CDR2 SMNVEV (reference sequence). This chain's CDR3 is CASILGQGGSYEQYF. In DNA form, the CDR3 reads TGTGCCAGCATCTTAGGGCAGGGCGGCTCCTACGAGCAGTACTTC.

The chain has TRBV7-9 and TRBJ2-5; 10 bases are shared with TRBD1. This CDR3 has 16 amino acids. Germline CDR1 is SEHNR and CDR2 is FQNEAQ (reference sequence). V gave up 4 bases and J gave up 4 bases; unmatched junction bases: 9. The CDR3 bases are TGTGCCAGCAGCTCAAACCCCGGGGACAGGGGAGAGACCCAGTACTTC. It yields the protein CASSSNPGDRGETQYF.

The V gene is TRBV5-1, the J gene TRBJ2-1; 7 nucleotides align to TRBD2. The germline gives CDR1 SGHRS, CDR2 YFSETQ. The CDR3 length is 15 residues. The trim removed 0 bases at V and 13 bases at J, leaving 13 bases unmatched. CDR3 in DNA: TGCGCCAGCAGCTTGGAACGGGGGGTGAGCCGCAATCAGTTCTTC. This encodes CASSLERGVSRNQFF. The full variable domain, its missing parts supplied by reference TRBV5-1 and TRBJ2-1, is KAGVTQTPRYLIKTRGQQVTLSCSPISGHRSVSWYQQTPGQGLQFLFEYFSETQRNKGNFPGRFSGRQFSNSRSEMNVSTLELGDSALYLCASSLERGVSRNQFFGPGTRLTVL.

This clone was seen more than once but under ten times. V usage is TRBV18 and J usage is TRBJ1-5, with D unresolved. CDR1 and CDR2 from the germline V gene are KGHSH and LQKENI. The V gene lost 2 bases and the J gene lost 2 bases, with 7 bases spanning the gap. The CDR3 runs 14 residues. The DNA of the CDR3 is TGTGCCAGCTCACCATTGGGTGGCAATCAGCCCCAGCATTTT. It is translated as CASSPLGGNQPQHF.

The chain uses TRBV19 and TRBJ1-1, with D perhaps TRBD1 (6 bases). Deletions cut 4 bases from V and 4 bases from J, with 19 bases between. CDR3 length equals 16 residues. Germline CDR1 and CDR2: LNHDA and SQIVND (reference sequence). Here the CDR3 reads CASSTAGGRRFTEAFF. CDR3 bases: TGTGCCAGTAGTACCGCGGGGGGGCGTCGGTTCACTGAAGCTTTCTTT.

Judged by abundance, this clone is large. The chain joins TRBV19 to TRBJ2-3, with 11 bases matching TRBD2. The trim removed 1 base at V and 2 bases at J, leaving 11 bases unmatched. The CDR3 runs to 19 residues. CDR1 is LNHDA and CDR2 is SQIVND in the germline V gene (reference sequence). The CDR3 nucleotides are TGTGCCAGTAGTATAGTGGCTAGCGGGGGGACAGGGTACACAGATACGCAGTATTTT. Translating gives CASSIVASGGTGYTDTQYF.